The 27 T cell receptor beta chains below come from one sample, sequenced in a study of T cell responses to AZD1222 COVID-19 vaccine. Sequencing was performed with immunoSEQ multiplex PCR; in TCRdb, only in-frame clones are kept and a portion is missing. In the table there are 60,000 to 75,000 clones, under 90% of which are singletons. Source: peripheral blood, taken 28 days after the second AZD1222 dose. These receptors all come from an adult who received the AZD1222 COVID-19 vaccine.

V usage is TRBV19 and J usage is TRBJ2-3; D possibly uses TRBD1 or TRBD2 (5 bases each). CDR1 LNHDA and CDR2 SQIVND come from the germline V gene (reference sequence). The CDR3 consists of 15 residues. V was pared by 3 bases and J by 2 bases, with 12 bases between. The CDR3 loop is CASSIPLGTTDTQYF. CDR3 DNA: TGTGCCAGTAGTATCCCCCTCGGGACCACAGATACGCAGTATTTT.

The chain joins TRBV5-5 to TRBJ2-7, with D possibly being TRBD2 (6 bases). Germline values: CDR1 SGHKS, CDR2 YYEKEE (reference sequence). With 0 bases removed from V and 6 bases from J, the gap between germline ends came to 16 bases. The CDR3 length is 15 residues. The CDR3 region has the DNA TGTGCCAGCAGCTTGGTTTCGTTCGGGGGTGGCGAGCAGTACTTC. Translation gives CASSLVSFGGGEQYF. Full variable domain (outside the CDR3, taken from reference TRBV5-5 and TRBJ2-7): DAGVTQSPTHLIKTRGQQVTLRCSPISGHKSVSWYQQVLGQGPQFIFQYYEKEERGRGNFPDRFSARQFPNYSSELNVNALLLGDSALYLCASSLVSFGGGEQYFGPGTRLTVT.

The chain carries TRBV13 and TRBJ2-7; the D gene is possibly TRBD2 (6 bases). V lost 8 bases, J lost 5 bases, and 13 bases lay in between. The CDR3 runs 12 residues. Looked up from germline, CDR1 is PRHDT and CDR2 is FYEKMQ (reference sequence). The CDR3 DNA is TGTGCCAGCTCCCGGGAGATCGACGAGCAGTACTTC. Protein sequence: CASSREIDEQYF.

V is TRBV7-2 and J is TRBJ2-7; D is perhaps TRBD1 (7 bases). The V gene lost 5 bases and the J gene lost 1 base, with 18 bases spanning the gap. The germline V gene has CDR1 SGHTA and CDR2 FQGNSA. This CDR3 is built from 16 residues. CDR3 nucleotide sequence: TGTGCCAGCAGCCTCCAGGGGGGTTGGGGGTCCTACGAGCAGTACTTC. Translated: CASSLQGGWGSYEQYF.

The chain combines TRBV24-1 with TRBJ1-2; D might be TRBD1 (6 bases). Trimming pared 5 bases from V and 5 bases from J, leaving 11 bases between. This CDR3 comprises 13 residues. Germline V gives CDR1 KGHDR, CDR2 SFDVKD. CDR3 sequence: CATSGGAGYGYTF. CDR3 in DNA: TGTGCCACCAGTGGGGGGGCTGGGTATGGCTACACCTTC.

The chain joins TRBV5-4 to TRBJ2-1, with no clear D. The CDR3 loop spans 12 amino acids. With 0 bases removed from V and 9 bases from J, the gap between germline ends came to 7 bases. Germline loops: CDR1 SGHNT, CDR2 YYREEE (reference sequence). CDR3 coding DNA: TGTGCCAGCAGCTTGGACTATTTTGAGCAGTTCTTC. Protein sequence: CASSLDYFEQFF.

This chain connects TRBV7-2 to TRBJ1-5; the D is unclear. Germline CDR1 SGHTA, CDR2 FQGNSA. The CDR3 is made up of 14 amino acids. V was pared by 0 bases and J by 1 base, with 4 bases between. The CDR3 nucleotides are TGTGCCAGCAGCTTAGCGGCAAGCAATCAGCCCCAGCATTTT. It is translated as CASSLAASNQPQHF.

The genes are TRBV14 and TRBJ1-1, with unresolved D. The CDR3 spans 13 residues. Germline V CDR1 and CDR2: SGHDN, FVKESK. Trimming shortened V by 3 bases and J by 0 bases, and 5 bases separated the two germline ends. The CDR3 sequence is CASSHGLNTEAFF. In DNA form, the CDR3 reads TGTGCCAGCAGCCACGGCTTGAACACTGAAGCTTTCTTT.

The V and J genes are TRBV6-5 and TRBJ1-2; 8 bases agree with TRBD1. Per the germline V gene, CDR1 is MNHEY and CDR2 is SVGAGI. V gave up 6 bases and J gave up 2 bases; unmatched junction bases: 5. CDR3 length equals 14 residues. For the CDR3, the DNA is TGTGCCAGCAGACCCAGGGGGCTAAACTATGGCTACACCTTC. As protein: CASRPRGLNYGYTF.

CDR3 loop: CASPQGARMGYTF. The CDR3 DNA reads as TGTGCCAGCCCACAGGGGGCTCGGATGGGCTACACCTTC. This chain uses TRBV21-1 with TRBJ1-2; TRBD1 reflects the table's D call only, with no check against the DNA. TRBV21-1 is annotated as a pseudogene. The length of the CDR3 is 13 residues.

The CDR3: CASSQARGTEAFF. The CDR3 DNA is TGCGCCAGCAGCCAAGCTAGAGGCACTGAAGCTTTCTTT. This sequence joins TRBV4-3 and TRBJ1-1, with D uncertain. CDR3 length: 13 amino acids. V dropped 1 base and J dropped 4 bases, with 7 bases sitting between them. CDR1 is LGHNA, CDR2 YSLEER, per germline.

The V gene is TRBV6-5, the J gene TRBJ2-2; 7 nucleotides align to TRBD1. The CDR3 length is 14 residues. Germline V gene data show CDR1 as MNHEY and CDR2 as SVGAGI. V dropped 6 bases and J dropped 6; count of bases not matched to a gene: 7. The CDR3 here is CASSADRSSGELFF. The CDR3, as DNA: TGTGCCAGCAGCGCGGACAGGTCCTCCGGGGAGCTGTTTTTT.

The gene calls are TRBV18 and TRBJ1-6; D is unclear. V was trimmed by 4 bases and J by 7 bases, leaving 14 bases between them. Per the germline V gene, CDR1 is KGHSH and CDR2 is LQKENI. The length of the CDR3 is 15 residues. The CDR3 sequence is CASSLREGRNSPLHF. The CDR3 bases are TGTGCCAGCTCACTGAGGGAGGGAAGAAATTCACCCCTCCACTTT.

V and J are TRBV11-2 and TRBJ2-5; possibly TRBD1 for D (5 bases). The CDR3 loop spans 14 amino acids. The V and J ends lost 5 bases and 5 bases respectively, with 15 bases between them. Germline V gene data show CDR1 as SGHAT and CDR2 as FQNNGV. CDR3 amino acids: CASSPRAGPETQYF. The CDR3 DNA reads TGTGCCAGCAGCCCTCGTGCAGGGCCGGAGACCCAGTACTTC.

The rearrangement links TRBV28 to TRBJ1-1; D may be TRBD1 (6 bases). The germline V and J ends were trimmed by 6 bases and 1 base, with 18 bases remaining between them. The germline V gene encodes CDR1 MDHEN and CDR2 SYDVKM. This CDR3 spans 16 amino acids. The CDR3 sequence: CASSPRGVDKNTEAFF. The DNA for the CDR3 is TGTGCCAGCAGCCCTAGGGGGGTCGACAAGAACACTGAAGCTTTCTTT.

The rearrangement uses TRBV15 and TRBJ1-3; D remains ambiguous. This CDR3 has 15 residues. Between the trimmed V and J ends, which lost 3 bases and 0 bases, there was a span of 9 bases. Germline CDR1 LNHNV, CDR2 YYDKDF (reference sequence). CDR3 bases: TGTGCCACCAGCAGCTTCAGAAACTCTGGAAACACCATATATTTT. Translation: CATSSFRNSGNTIYF.

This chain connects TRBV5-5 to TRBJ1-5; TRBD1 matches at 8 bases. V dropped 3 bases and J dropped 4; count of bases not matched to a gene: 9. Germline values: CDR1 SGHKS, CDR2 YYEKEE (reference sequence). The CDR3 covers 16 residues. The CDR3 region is CASSSRGQGFNQPQHF. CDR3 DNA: TGTGCCAGCAGCTCCCGAGGACAGGGATTTAATCAGCCCCAGCATTTT. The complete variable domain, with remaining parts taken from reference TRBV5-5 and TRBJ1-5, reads DAGVTQSPTHLIKTRGQQVTLRCSPISGHKSVSWYQQVLGQGPQFIFQYYEKEERGRGNFPDRFSARQFPNYSSELNVNALLLGDSALYLCASSSRGQGFNQPQHFGDGTRLSIL.

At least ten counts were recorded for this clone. The CDR3 here is CASSQIQGYTGELFF. For the CDR3, the DNA is TGTGCCAGCAGCCAAATCCAGGGCTACACCGGGGAGCTGTTTTTT. V is TRBV3-1 (or the pseudogene TRBV3-2) and J is TRBJ2-2; tentatively, D is TRBD1 (5 bases). The CDR3 runs 15 residues. Germline CDR1 and CDR2: LGHDT and YNNKEL (reference sequence). V was cut by 2 bases and J by 3 bases, with 10 bases left in between.

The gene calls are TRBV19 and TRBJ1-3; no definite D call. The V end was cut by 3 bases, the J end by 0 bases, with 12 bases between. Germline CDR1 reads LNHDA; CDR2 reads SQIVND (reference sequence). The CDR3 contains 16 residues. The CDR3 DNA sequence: TGTGCCAGTAGTATGCGTGGACCGAACTCTGGAAACACCATATATTTT. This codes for CASSMRGPNSGNTIYF.

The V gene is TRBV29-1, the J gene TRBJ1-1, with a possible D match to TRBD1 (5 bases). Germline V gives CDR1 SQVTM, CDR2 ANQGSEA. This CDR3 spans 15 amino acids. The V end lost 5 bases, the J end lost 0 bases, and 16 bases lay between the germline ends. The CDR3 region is CSVSPGWGMNTEAFF. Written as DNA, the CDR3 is TGCAGCGTTTCCCCCGGTTGGGGCATGAACACTGAAGCTTTCTTT.

In DNA form, the CDR3 reads TGTGCCAGCAGCTTAGTGGAGAGCACAGATACGCAGTATTTT. The encoded protein is CASSLVESTDTQYF. The rearrangement uses TRBV7-2 and TRBJ2-3, with D uncertain. CDR3 length equals 14 residues. Germline-derived CDR1 and CDR2 are SGHTA and FQGNSA. V dropped 1 base and J dropped 0 bases, with 5 bases sitting between them.

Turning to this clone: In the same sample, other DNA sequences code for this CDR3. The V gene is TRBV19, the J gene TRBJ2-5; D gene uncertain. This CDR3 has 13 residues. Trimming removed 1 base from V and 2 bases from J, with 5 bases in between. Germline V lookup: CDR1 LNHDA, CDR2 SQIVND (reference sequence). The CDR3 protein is CASSIGSQETQYF. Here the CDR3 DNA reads TGTGCCAGTAGTATAGGTTCACAAGAGACCCAGTACTTC. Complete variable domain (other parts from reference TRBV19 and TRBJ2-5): DGGITQSPKYLFRKEGQNVTLSCEQNLNHDAMYWYRQDPGQGLRLIYYSQIVNDFQKGDIAEGYSVSREKKESFPLTVTSAQKNPTAFYLCASSIGSQETQYFGPGTRLLVL.

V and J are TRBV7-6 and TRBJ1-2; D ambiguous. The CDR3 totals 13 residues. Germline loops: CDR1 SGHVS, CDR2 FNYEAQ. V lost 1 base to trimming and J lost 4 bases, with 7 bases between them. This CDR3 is CASSLVKGYGYTF. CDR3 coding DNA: TGTGCCAGCAGCTTAGTGAAGGGCTATGGCTACACCTTC. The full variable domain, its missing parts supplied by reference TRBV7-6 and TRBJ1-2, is GAGVSQSPRYKVTKRGQDVALRCDPISGHVSLYWYRQALGQGPEFLTYFNYEAQQDKSGLPNDRFSAERPEGSISTLTIQRTEQRDSAMYRCASSLVKGYGYTFGSGTRLTVV.

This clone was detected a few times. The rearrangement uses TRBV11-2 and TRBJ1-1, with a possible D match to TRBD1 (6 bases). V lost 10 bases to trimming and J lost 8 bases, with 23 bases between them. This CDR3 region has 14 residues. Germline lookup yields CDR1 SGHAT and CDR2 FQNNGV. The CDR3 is CATLLRGGSGEAFF. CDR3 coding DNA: TGTGCCACCCTTTTAAGGGGGGGCTCGGGCGAAGCTTTCTTT.

CDR3 in DNA: TGTGCCAGCAGCCCCGGGAGGGGGCTAAGAAACACTGAAGCTTTCTTT. It encodes CASSPGRGLRNTEAFF. The J gene is TRBJ1-1, the V gene TRBV9, with TRBD1 matching 7 bases. The CDR3 extends over 16 amino acids. V was pared by 4 bases and J by 2 bases, with 11 bases of the junction left unmatched. Looked up from germline, CDR1 is SGDLS and CDR2 is YYNGEE.

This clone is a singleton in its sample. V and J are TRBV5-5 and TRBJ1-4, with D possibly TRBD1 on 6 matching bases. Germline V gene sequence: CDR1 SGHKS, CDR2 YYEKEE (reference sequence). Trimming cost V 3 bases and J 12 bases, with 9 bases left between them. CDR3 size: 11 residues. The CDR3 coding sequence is TGTGCCAGCAGCTCACCAGGGGAACTGTTTTTT. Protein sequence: CASSSPGELFF.

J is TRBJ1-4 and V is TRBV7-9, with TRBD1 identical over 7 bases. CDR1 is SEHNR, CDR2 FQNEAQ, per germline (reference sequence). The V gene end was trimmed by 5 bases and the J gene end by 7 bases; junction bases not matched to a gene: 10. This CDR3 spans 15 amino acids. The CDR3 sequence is CASSRGEQGGEKLFF. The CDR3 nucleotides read TGTGCCAGCAGCCGAGGGGAGCAGGGGGGTGAAAAACTGTTTTTT.